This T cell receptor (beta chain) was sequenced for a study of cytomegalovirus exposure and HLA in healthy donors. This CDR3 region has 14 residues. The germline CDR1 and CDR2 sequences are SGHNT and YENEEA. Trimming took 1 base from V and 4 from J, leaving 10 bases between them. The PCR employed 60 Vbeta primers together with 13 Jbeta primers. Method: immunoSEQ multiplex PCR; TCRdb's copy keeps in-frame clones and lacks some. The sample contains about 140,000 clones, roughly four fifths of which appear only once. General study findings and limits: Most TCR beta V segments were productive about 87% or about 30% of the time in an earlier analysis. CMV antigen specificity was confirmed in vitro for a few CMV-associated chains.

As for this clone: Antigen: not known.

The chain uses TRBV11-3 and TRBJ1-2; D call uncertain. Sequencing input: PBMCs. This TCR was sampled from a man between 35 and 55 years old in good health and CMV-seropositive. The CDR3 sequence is CASSLASQFYGYTF. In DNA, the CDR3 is TGTGCCAGCAGCTTAGCTTCACAGTTCTATGGCTACACCTTC.